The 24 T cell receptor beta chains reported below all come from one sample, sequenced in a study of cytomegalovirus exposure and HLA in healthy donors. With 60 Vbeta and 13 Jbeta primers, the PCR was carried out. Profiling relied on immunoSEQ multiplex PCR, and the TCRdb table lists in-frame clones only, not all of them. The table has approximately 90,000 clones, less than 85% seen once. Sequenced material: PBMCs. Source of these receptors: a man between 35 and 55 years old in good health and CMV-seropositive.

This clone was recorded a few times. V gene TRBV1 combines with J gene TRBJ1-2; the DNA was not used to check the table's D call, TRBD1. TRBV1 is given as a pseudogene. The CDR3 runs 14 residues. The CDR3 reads CTSSLRTANYGYTF. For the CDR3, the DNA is TGCACCAGCAGCCTCCGGACAGCTAACTATGGCTACACCTTC.

The CDR3 loop reads CASSPGGTGAYEQYF. CDR3 DNA: TGTGCCAGCAGCCCCGGGGGGACAGGGGCCTACGAGCAGTACTTC. The V call is TRBV6-5, the J call TRBJ2-7; 10 nucleotides match TRBD1. CDR3 size: 15 residues. With V trimmed by 6 bases and J by 2 bases, 7 bases remained unmatched. Germline V gene sequence: CDR1 MNHEY, CDR2 SVGAGI.

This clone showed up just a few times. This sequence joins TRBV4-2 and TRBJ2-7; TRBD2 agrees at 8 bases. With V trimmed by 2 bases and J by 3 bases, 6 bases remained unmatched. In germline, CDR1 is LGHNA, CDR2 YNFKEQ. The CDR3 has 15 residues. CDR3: CASSQSGGNGYEQYF. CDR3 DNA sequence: TGTGCCAGCAGCCAATCGGGAGGGAATGGCTACGAGCAGTACTTC.

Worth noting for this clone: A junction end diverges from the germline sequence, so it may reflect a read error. Written as DNA, the CDR3 is TGCGTCAGCAGCTTGACCTCCGGGACAGGGCTCGGGGAGCTGTTTTTT. As protein: CVSSLTSGTGLGELFF. The chain is built from TRBV5-1 and TRBJ2-2, with 9 bases identical to TRBD1. The CDR3 runs to 16 residues. Germline-derived CDR1 and CDR2 are SGHRS and YFSETQ.

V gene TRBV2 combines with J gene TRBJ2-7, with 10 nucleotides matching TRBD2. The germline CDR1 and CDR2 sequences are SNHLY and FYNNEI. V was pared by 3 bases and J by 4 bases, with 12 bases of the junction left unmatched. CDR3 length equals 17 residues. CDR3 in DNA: TGTGCCAGCAGTGAGCCTTCAAAACTAGCGGGGAATTACGAGCAGTACTTC. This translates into CASSEPSKLAGNYEQYF.

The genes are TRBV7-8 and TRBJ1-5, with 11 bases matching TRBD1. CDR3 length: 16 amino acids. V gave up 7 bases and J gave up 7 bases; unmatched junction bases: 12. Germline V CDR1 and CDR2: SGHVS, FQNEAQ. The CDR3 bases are TGTGCCAGCACCCCGGACAGGGGGCCCTTAGACCAGCCCCAGCATTTT. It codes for CASTPDRGPLDQPQHF.

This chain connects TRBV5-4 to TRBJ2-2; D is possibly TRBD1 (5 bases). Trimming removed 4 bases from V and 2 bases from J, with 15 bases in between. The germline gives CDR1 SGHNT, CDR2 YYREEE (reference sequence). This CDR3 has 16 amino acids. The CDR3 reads CASSGRDRINTGELFF. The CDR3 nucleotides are TGTGCCAGCAGCGGAAGAGACAGAATCAACACCGGGGAGCTGTTTTTT.

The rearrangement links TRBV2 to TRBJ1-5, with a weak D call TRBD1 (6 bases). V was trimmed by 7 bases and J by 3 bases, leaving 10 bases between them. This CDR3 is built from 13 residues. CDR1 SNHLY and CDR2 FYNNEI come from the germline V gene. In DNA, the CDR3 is TGTGCCAGCAATGACAGGCACAATCAGCCCCAGCATTTT. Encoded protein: CASNDRHNQPQHF. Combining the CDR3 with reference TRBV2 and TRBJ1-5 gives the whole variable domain EPEVTQTPSHQVTQMGQEVILRCVPISNHLYFYWYRQILGQKVEFLVSFYNNEISEKSEIFDDQFSVERPDGSNFTLKIRSTKLEDSAMYFCASNDRHNQPQHFGDGTRLSIL.

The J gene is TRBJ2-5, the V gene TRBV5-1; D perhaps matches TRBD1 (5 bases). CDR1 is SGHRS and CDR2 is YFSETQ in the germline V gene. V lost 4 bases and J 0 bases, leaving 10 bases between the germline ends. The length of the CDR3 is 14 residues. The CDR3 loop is CASSTGRDQETQYF. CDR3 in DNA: TGCGCCAGCAGCACAGGACGGGACCAAGAGACCCAGTACTTC.

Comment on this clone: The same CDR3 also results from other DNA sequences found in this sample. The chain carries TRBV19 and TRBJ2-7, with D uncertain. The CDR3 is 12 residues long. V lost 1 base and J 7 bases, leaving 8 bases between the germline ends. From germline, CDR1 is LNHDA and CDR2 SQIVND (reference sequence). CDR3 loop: CASSIGPGEQYF. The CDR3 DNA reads TGTGCCAGTAGTATAGGACCGGGTGAGCAGTACTTC.

Here the CDR3 reads CASSVVIGNEQFF. The CDR3 coding sequence is TGTGCCAGCAGCGTGGTTATCGGGAATGAGCAGTTCTTC. The chain carries TRBV9 and TRBJ2-1; no reliable D call. This CDR3 has 13 residues. Germline CDR1 reads SGDLS; CDR2 reads YYNGEE. Trimming pared 2 bases from V and 7 bases from J, leaving 10 bases between.

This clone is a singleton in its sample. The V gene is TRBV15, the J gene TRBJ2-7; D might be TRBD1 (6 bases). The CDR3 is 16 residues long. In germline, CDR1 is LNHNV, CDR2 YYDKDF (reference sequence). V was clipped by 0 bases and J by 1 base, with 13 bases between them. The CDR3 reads CATSREAGASSYEQYF. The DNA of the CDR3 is TGTGCCACCAGCAGAGAGGCAGGGGCATCTTCCTACGAGCAGTACTTC.

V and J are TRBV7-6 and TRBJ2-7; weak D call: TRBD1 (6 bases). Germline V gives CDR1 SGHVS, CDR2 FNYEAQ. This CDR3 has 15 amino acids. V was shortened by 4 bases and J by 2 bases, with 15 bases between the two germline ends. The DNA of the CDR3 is TGTGCCAGCAGCTCCCAACAGGGACCCACCTACGAGCAGTACTTC. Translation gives CASSSQQGPTYEQYF.

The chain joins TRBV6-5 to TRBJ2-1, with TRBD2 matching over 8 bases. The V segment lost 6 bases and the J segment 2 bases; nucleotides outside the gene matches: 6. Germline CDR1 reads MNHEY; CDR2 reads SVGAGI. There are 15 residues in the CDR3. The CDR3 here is CASSSPTSAYNEQFF. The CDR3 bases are TGTGCCAGCAGCTCCCCGACTAGCGCCTACAATGAGCAGTTCTTC.

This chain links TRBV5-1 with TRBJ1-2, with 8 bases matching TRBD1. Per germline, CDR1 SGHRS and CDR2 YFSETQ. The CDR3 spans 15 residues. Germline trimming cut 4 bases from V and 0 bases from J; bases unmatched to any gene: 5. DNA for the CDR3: TGCGCCAGCAGCATGGGGACAGGATCTAACTATGGCTACACCTTC. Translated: CASSMGTGSNYGYTF.

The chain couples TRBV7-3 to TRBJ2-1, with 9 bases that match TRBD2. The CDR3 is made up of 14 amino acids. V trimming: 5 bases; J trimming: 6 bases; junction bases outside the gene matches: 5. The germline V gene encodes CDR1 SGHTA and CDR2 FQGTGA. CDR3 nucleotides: TGTGCCAGCAGCCCCGCGGGGGGGTTCAATGAGCAGTTCTTC. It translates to CASSPAGGFNEQFF. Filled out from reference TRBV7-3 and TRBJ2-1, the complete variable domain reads GAGVSQTPSNKVTEKGKYVELRCDPISGHTALYWYRQSLGQGPEFLIYFQGTGAADDSGLPNDRFFAVRPEGSVSTLKIQRTERGDSAVYLCASSPAGGFNEQFFGPGTRLTVL.

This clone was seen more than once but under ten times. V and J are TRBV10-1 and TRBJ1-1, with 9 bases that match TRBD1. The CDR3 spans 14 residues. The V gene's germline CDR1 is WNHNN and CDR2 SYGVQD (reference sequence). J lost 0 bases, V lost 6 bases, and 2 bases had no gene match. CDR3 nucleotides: TGCGCCAGCAGCCGGGACAGGGTGAACACTGAAGCTTTCTTT. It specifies CASSRDRVNTEAFF.

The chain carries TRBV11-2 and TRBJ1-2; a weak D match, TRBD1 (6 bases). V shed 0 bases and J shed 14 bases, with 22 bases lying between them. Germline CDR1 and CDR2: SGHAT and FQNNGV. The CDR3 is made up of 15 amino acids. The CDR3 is CASSLDPGQPMGVTF. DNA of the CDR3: TGTGCCAGCAGCTTAGATCCGGGACAACCGATGGGGGTTACCTTC. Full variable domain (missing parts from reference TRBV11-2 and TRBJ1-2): EAGVAQSPRYKIIEKRQSVAFWCNPISGHATLYWYQQILGQGPKLLIQFQNNGVVDDSQLPKDRFSAERLKGVDSTLKIQPAKLEDSAVYLCASSLDPGQPMGVTFGSGTRLTVV.

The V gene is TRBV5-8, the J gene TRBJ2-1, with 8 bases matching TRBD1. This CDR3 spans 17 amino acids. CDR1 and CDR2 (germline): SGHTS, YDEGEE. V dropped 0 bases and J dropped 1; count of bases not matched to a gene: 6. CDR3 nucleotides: TGTGCCAGCAGCTTGGAGTCCAGGACAGGGTCCTACAATGAGCAGTTCTTC. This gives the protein CASSLESRTGSYNEQFF.

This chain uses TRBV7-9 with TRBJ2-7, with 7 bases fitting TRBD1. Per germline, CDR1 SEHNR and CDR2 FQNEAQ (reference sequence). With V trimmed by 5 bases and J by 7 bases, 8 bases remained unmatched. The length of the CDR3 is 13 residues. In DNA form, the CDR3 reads TGTGCCAGCAGCCCGGGGACAGCTCTGGAGCAGTACTTC. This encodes CASSPGTALEQYF.

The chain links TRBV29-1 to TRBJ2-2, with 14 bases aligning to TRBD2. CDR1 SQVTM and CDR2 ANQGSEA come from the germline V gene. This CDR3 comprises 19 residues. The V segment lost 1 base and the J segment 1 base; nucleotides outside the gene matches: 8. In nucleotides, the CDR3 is TGCAGCGTTGAAGGATCGACTAGCGGGAGGGCCAAGAACACCGGGGAGCTGTTTTTT. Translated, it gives CSVEGSTSGRAKNTGELFF.

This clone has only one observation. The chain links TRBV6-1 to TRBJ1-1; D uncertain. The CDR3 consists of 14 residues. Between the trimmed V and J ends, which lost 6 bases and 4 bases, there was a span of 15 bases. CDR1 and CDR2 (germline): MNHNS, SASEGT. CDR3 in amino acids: CASRASGGITEAFF. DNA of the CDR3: TGTGCCAGCAGGGCCAGTGGAGGAATCACTGAAGCTTTCTTT.

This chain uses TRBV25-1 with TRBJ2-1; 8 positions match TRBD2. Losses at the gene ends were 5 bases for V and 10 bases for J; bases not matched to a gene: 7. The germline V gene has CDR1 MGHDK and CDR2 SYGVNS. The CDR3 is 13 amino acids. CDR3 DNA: TGTGCCAGCAGTCTCGGGGGGGCTCGGGAGCAGTTCTTC. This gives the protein CASSLGGAREQFF. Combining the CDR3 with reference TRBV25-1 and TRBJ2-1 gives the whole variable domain EADIYQTPRYLVIGTGKKITLECSQTMGHDKMYWYQQDPGMELHLIHYSYGVNSTEKGDLSSESTVSRIRTEHFPLTLESARPSHTSQYLCASSLGGAREQFFGPGTRLTVL.

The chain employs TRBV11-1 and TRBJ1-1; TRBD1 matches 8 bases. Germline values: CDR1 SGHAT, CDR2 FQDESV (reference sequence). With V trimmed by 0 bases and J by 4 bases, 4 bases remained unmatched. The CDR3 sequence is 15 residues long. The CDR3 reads CASSLAGTGGTEAFF. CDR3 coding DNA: TGTGCCAGCAGCTTAGCGGGTACAGGGGGCACTGAAGCTTTCTTT.